A single sample is the source of the 30 T cell receptor beta chains below, sequenced in a study of blood T cell repertoires in COVID-19. Generated by immunoSEQ multiplex PCR, the TCRdb table keeps only in-frame clones and is missing some. The profile shows some 230,000 clones, roughly 80% of them singletons. Sequenced: peripheral blood. The receptors come from a woman between 45 and 65 years old with acute or convalescent COVID-19.

The chain is built from TRBV11-2 and TRBJ1-2; 8 nucleotides align to TRBD1. Germline V gene lookup returns CDR1 SGHAT and CDR2 FQNNGV. The CDR3 is 13 amino acids. After removal of 5 bases from V and 5 bases from J, the junction contained 4 bases not matched to a gene. The CDR3 spells CASSPGTGYGYTF. DNA of the CDR3: TGTGCCAGCAGCCCCGGGACAGGTTATGGCTACACCTTC.

The gene calls are TRBV6-8 and TRBJ2-2, with D maybe TRBD1 (5 bases). This CDR3 has 17 amino acids. The V and J ends lost 2 bases and 1 base respectively, with 14 bases between them. Germline loops: CDR1 MNHGY, CDR2 SAAAGT. The DNA of the CDR3 is TGTGCCAGCAGTTACCGGAAGACAGCTTTGAACACCGGGGAGCTGTTTTTT. Its protein is CASSYRKTALNTGELFF.

V gene TRBV5-1 combines with J gene TRBJ2-3, with TRBD2 matching 10 bases. Germline CDR1 is SGHRS and CDR2 is YFSETQ. The CDR3 has 15 amino acids. The junction had 5 bases not matched to a gene; V was cut back by 2 bases and J by 5 bases. CDR3 DNA sequence: TGCGCCAGCAGCTTCGGGCTAGCGGGGGTAGATACGCAGTATTTT. This encodes CASSFGLAGVDTQYF.

This chain uses TRBV5-1 with TRBJ2-1, with a possible D match to TRBD2 (6 bases). This CDR3 comprises 11 residues. The V gene's germline CDR1 is SGHRS and CDR2 YFSETQ. Trimming removed 1 base at V and 14 bases at J, with 10 bases between. This CDR3 reads CASSLSGEEFF. DNA of the CDR3: TGCGCCAGCAGCTTGTCGGGAGAGGAGTTCTTC.

This clone has a handful of counts. This sequence joins TRBV18 and TRBJ2-7; D is uncertain. The CDR3 contains 14 residues. Germline CDR1 and CDR2: KGHSH and LQKENI. V lost 0 bases, J lost 2 bases, and 8 bases lay in between. The CDR3, as DNA: TGTGCCAGCTCACCACCCCCAGGAACCTACGAGCAGTACTTC. Residues: CASSPPPGTYEQYF.

The chain is built from TRBV7-9 and TRBJ2-7; D is perhaps TRBD1 (5 bases). Germline CDR1 SEHNR, CDR2 FQNEAQ (reference sequence). This CDR3 is built from 15 residues. The V end lost 1 base, the J end lost 5 bases, and 15 bases lay between the germline ends. The CDR3 sequence: CASSLVIAGSDEQYF. Here the CDR3 DNA reads TGTGCCAGCAGCTTAGTTATCGCAGGGTCGGACGAGCAGTACTTC.

This chain joins TRBV28 and TRBJ2-1; possible D gene TRBD2, 5 bases. The V gene lost 7 bases and the J gene lost 3 bases, with 16 bases spanning the gap. From germline, CDR1 is MDHEN and CDR2 SYDVKM. CDR3 length: 15 residues. The CDR3 coding sequence is TGTGCCAGCACCCTGGAGTGGGGAGACTACAATGAGCAGTTCTTC. Translated: CASTLEWGDYNEQFF.

The gene calls are TRBV30 and TRBJ1-6; TRBD1 matches at 8 bases. After removal of 7 bases from V and 8 bases from J, the junction contained 7 bases not matched to a gene. The CDR3 has 13 amino acids. The germline V gene encodes CDR1 GTSNPN and CDR2 SVGIG (reference sequence). CDR3 nucleotides: TGTGCCTCCCTGGACAGGGCTTATTCACCCCTCCACTTT. Translation: CASLDRAYSPLHF.

Only a few counts were recorded for this clone. The gene calls are TRBV11-2 and TRBJ1-1; D possibly corresponds to TRBD1 (6 bases). V lost 9 bases to trimming and J lost 0 bases, with 11 bases between them. The CDR3 runs to 13 residues. Germline V gene lookup returns CDR1 SGHAT and CDR2 FQNNGV. The CDR3 nucleotides are TGTGCCAGTGGACAGCTAATGAACACTGAAGCTTTCTTT. It yields the protein CASGQLMNTEAFF.

The DNA of the CDR3 is TGCAGCGTTGTTGGGCCCCACACTGAAGCTTTCTTT. Amino acids: CSVVGPHTEAFF. The chain has TRBV29-1 and TRBJ1-1; D uncertain. The germline V gene encodes CDR1 SQVTM and CDR2 ANQGSEA. Deletions cut 4 bases from V and 3 bases from J, with 9 bases between. This CDR3 contains 12 residues.

The chain carries TRBV21-1 and TRBJ2-7; no check of the table's D call, TRBD1, against the DNA was made. TRBV21-1 is deemed a pseudogene. The CDR3 length is 14 residues. The CDR3 sequence is CASSRWGNSYEQYF. The CDR3 DNA reads TGTGCCAGCAGCAGGTGGGGCAACTCCTACGAGCAGTACTTC.

The chain has TRBV28 and TRBJ1-2, with 8 bases lining up with TRBD1. The ends lost 5 bases at V and 4 bases at J; junction bases unmatched: 6. Per the germline V gene, CDR1 is MDHEN and CDR2 is SYDVKM. The CDR3 is made up of 14 amino acids. The CDR3 nucleotides read TGTGCCAGCAGTCGGACGCAGGGGGCCTATGGCTACACCTTC. Its translation is CASSRTQGAYGYTF.

V gene TRBV23-1 combines with J gene TRBJ2-7; no clear D gene. TRBV23-1 qualifies as an ORF whose function is uncertain. Trimming took 4 bases from V and 3 from J, leaving 19 bases between them. The CDR3 loop spans 16 amino acids. CDR3 sequence: CASSPPPWPPIYEQYF. In nucleotides, the CDR3 is TGCGCCAGCAGTCCCCCTCCTTGGCCCCCAATCTACGAGCAGTACTTC.

The rearrangement links TRBV7-2 to TRBJ1-3; D not resolved. The length of the CDR3 is 16 residues. Germline V gene lookup returns CDR1 SGHTA and CDR2 FQGNSA. Deletions cut 5 bases from V and 0 bases from J, with 14 bases between. The CDR3 spells CASSRSGFGSGNTIYF. The CDR3 nucleotides read TGTGCCAGCAGCCGCAGTGGCTTTGGCTCTGGAAACACCATATATTTT.

V and J are TRBV13 and TRBJ1-1; the match to TRBD1 covers 7 bases. J was trimmed by 0 bases and V by 6 bases; bases with no gene match: 4. CDR1 is PRHDT and CDR2 is FYEKMQ in the germline V gene (reference sequence). The CDR3 spans 14 residues. The CDR3 sequence: CASRKQGMNTEAFF. CDR3 DNA sequence: TGTGCCAGCAGAAAACAGGGGATGAACACTGAAGCTTTCTTT.

The chain employs TRBV20-1 and TRBJ1-1; D is ambiguous. The V and J ends lost 3 bases and 0 bases respectively, with 8 bases between them. CDR3 length: 13 amino acids. The germline CDR1 and CDR2 sequences are DFQATT and SNEGSKA (reference sequence). The CDR3 loop reads CSASSPLNTEAFF. CDR3 sequence (DNA): TGCAGTGCTAGTTCTCCTTTGAACACTGAAGCTTTCTTT.

The V gene is TRBV19, the J gene TRBJ2-1; a weak D match, TRBD2 (6 bases). Germline-derived CDR1 and CDR2 are LNHDA and SQIVND (reference sequence). V lost 9 bases and J 6 bases, leaving 15 bases between the germline ends. This CDR3 is 13 amino acids long. CDR3 sequence: CASSGSRGNEQFF. The CDR3 DNA is TGTGCCAGCTCCGGGAGTAGGGGCAATGAGCAGTTCTTC.

J is TRBJ1-5 and V is TRBV28; weak D call: TRBD1 (5 bases). The germline gives CDR1 MDHEN, CDR2 SYDVKM. The CDR3 spans 15 residues. Between the trimmed V and J ends, which lost 7 bases and 2 bases, there was a span of 15 bases. This CDR3 reads CASNYGGDGNQPQHF. CDR3 DNA sequence: TGTGCCAGCAACTATGGAGGGGATGGCAATCAGCCCCAGCATTTT.

This clone was observed a few times. V and J are TRBV5-4 and TRBJ1-6; 7 bases are a match to TRBD1. The CDR3 has 15 residues. The V gene end was trimmed by 4 bases and the J gene end by 8 bases; junction bases not matched to a gene: 9. Per germline, CDR1 SGHNT and CDR2 YYREEE (reference sequence). Here the CDR3 reads CASSLGGQVYSPLHF. CDR3 in DNA: TGTGCCAGCAGCCTAGGCGGACAGGTTTATTCACCCCTCCACTTT.

The CDR3 bases are TGTGCCAGTAGTATAGAGAGGGGGCGAAATCAGCCCCAGCATTTT. Amino acid sequence: CASSIERGRNQPQHF. The chain employs TRBV19 and TRBJ1-5; TRBD1 matches 7 bases. V trimming: 0 bases; J trimming: 4 bases; junction bases outside the gene matches: 3. The CDR3 totals 15 residues. Germline V lookup: CDR1 LNHDA, CDR2 SQIVND (reference sequence). Looking up the rest from reference TRBV19 and TRBJ1-5 gives the full variable domain: DGGITQSPKYLFRKEGQNVTLSCEQNLNHDAMYWYRQDPGQGLRLIYYSQIVNDFQKGDIAEGYSVSREKKESFPLTVTSAQKNPTAFYLCASSIERGRNQPQHFGDGTRLSIL.

The chain combines TRBV3-1 (or the pseudogene TRBV3-2) with TRBJ2-3; no firm D call. Trimming stripped 4 bases from V and 3 bases from J, with 8 bases between. The CDR3 is 13 residues long. Germline V gene data show CDR1 as LGHDT and CDR2 as YNNKEL (reference sequence). The CDR3 sequence: CASSLSYTDTQYF. Here the CDR3 DNA reads TGTGCCAGCAGCCTATCTTATACAGATACGCAGTATTTT.

The rearrangement uses TRBV12-3 or TRBV12-4 and TRBJ1-2; D gene uncertain. Deletions cut 1 base from V and 6 bases from J, with 9 bases between. The CDR3 has 13 amino acids. CDR3 in amino acids: CASSLGSSDGYTF. For the CDR3, the DNA is TGTGCCAGCAGTTTAGGCTCTTCAGATGGCTACACCTTC.

CDR3 sequence reads: CASSRLKGQGATNEKLFF. The CDR3 coding sequence is TGTGCCAGCAGCCGACTCAAGGGACAGGGGGCAACTAATGAAAAACTGTTTTTT. This chain links TRBV28 with TRBJ1-4, with TRBD1 matching over 11 bases. Looked up from germline, CDR1 is MDHEN and CDR2 is SYDVKM. The ends lost 6 bases at V and 0 bases at J; junction bases unmatched: 9. CDR3 size: 18 residues.

V usage is TRBV4-2 and J usage is TRBJ1-3; 10 nucleotides match TRBD1. Germline-derived CDR1 and CDR2 are LGHNA and YNFKEQ. There are 16 residues in the CDR3. The ends lost 0 bases at V and 2 bases at J; junction bases unmatched: 1. In DNA, the CDR3 is TGTGCCAGCAGCCAAGAAGGGACAGGGGCTGGAAACACCATATATTTT. Translation gives CASSQEGTGAGNTIYF.

The chain is built from TRBV6-6 and TRBJ2-7, with 12 positions matching TRBD1. There are 14 residues in the CDR3. The germline gives CDR1 MNHNY, CDR2 SVGAGI (reference sequence). With 6 bases clipped from V and 6 bases from J, the junction kept 6 bases outside the gene matches. CDR3 residues: CASSTRDRGPEQYF. As DNA, the CDR3 is TGTGCCAGCAGCACCCGGGACAGGGGGCCCGAGCAGTACTTC.

V gene TRBV21-1 combines with J gene TRBJ2-1; the table's TRBD2 call for D was not verified on the DNA. TRBV21-1 is termed a pseudogene. CDR3 size: 19 residues. The CDR3 coding sequence is TGTGCCAGCAGCAAAGGAGGGACTAGCGAGTGGTCCGCCTACAATGAGCAGTTCTTC. Protein product: CASSKGGTSEWSAYNEQFF.

This sequence joins TRBV28 and TRBJ1-2; weak D call: TRBD1 (5 bases). The CDR3 length is 16 residues. Germline CDR1 reads MDHEN; CDR2 reads SYDVKM. Deletions cut 10 bases from V and 8 bases from J, with 29 bases between. The CDR3 bases are TGTGCCACTTCGTCAGCACCGGGACTGGGGATGGGGGGCTACACCTTC. This codes for CATSSAPGLGMGGYTF.

The chain's CDR3 is CAIRTNPVGQLVEQFF. The CDR3 coding sequence is TGTGCCATCAGAACAAATCCCGTAGGACAGTTGGTTGAGCAGTTCTTC. V is TRBV10-3 and J is TRBJ2-1; the D gene is possibly TRBD1 (6 bases). The CDR3 runs 16 residues. Trimming stripped 6 bases from V and 9 bases from J, with 24 bases between. CDR1 ENHRY and CDR2 SYGVKD come from the germline V gene.

This clone was seen a single time. The germline gene is not matched at one end of the junction; a read error may be the cause. The CDR3 reads CASSLGTDVTLEGFF. The CDR3 DNA follows: TGTGCCAGCAGTTTAGGGACAGACGTAACCTTAGAAGGTTTCTTT. The chain couples TRBV28 to TRBJ1-1; 7 bases map to TRBD1. Germline values: CDR1 MDHEN, CDR2 SYDVKM. The CDR3 length is 15 residues.

This clone was picked up a small number of times. CDR3 DNA: TGTGCCAGCAGCTTGCCTCCTGCGTACACAGATACGCAGTATTTT. The encoded protein is CASSLPPAYTDTQYF. The chain combines TRBV7-4 with TRBJ2-3; no reliable D call. Trimming shortened V by 3 bases and J by 2 bases, and 12 bases separated the two germline ends. This CDR3 region has 15 residues. In germline, CDR1 is SGHVT, CDR2 SQSDAQ.